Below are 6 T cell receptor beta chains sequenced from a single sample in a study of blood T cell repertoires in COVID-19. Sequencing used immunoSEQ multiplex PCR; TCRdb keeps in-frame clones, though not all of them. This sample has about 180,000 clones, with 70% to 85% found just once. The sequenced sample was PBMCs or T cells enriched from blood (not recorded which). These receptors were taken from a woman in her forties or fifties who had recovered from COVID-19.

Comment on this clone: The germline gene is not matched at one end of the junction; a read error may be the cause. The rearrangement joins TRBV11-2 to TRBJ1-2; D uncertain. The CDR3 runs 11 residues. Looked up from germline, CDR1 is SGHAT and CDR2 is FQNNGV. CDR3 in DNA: TGTGCCAGCAGCCTAGCGAGCGTTGTATACTTC. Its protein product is CASSLASVVYF.

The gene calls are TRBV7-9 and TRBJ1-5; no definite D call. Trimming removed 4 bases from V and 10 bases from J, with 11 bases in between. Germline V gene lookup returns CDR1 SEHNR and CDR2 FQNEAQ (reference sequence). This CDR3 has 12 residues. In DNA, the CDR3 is TGTGCCAGCAGCTCCGTAGCGGGTCCCCAGCATTTT. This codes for CASSSVAGPQHF.

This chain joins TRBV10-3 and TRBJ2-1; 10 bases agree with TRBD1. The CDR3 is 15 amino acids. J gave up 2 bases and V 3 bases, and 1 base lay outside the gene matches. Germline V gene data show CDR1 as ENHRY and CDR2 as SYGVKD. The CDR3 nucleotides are TGTGCCATCAGTGATGGACAGGGGGCCTACAATGAGCAGTTCTTC. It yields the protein CAISDGQGAYNEQFF.

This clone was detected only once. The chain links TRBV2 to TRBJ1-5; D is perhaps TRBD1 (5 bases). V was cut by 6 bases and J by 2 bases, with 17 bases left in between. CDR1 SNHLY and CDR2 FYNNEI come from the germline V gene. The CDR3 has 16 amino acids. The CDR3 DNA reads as TGTGCCAGCAGGCCCAGGGAAGGGTTGGGCAATCAGCCCCAGCATTTT. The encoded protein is CASRPREGLGNQPQHF.

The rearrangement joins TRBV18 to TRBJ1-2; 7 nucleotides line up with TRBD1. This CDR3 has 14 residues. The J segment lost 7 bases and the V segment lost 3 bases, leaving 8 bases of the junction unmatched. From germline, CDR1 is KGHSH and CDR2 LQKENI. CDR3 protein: CASSPPGDSTGYTF. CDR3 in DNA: TGTGCCAGCTCACCCCCCGGGGACAGCACTGGCTACACCTTC. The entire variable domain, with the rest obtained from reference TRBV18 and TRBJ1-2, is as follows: NAGVMQNPRHLVRRRGQEARLRCSPMKGHSHVYWYRQLPEEGLKFMVYLQKENIIDESGMPKERFSAEFPKEGPSILRIQQVVRGDSAAYFCASSPPGDSTGYTFGSGTRLTVV.

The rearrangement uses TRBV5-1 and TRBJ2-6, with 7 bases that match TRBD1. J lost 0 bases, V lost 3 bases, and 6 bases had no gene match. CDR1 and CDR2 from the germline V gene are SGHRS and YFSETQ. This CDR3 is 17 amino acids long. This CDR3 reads CASSSDRPPSGANVLTF. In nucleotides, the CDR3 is TGCGCCAGCAGCTCGGACAGGCCACCCTCTGGGGCCAACGTCCTGACTTTC.